This T cell receptor (beta chain) was identified in a study of a mutant IDH1 vaccine in newly diagnosed glioma. Method: immunoSEQ multiplex PCR; TCRdb's copy keeps in-frame clones and lacks some. The sample includes about 51,000 clones, just under 80% of them seen just once. The time point: week 5, during vaccination. Each vaccine dose was 300 ug of mutant IDH1 20-mer peptide, with topical imiquimod. Turning to this clone: The antigen is not known.

V was shortened by 5 bases and J by 0 bases, with 9 bases between the two germline ends. Germline lookup yields CDR1 SGHRS and CDR2 YFSETQ. CDR3 length: 14 amino acids. Sequenced material: PBMCs, taken from a glioma patient whose treatment included an IDH1 peptide vaccine. The genes are TRBV5-1 and TRBJ1-3; TRBD1 is a possible D gene (5 bases). The source of this sequence is a man over 45 with glioma. The CDR3 sequence is CASRPDSSGNTIYF. The CDR3 region has the DNA TGCGCCAGCAGACCTGACAGCTCTGGAAACACCATATATTTT. The complete variable domain, with remaining parts taken from reference TRBV5-1 and TRBJ1-3, reads KAGVTQTPRYLIKTRGQQVTLSCSPISGHRSVSWYQQTPGQGLQFLFEYFSETQRNKGNFPGRFSGRQFSNSRSEMNVSTLELGDSALYLCASRPDSSGNTIYFGEGSWLTVV.